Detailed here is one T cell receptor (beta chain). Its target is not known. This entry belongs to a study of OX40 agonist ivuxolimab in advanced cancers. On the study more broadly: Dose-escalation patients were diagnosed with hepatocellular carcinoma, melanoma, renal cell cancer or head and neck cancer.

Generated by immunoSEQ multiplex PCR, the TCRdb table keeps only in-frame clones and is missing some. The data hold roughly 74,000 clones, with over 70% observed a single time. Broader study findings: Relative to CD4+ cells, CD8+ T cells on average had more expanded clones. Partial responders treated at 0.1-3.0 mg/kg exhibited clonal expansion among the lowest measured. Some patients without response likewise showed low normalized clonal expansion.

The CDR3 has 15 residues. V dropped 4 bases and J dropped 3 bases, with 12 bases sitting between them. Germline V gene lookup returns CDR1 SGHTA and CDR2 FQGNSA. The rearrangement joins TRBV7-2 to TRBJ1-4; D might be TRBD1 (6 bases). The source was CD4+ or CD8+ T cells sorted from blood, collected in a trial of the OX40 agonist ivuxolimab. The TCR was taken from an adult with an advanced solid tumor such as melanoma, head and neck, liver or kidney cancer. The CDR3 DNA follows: TGTGCCAGCAGCTCCAGGGGCCTCTCTAATGAAAAACTGTTTTTT. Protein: CASSSRGLSNEKLFF.